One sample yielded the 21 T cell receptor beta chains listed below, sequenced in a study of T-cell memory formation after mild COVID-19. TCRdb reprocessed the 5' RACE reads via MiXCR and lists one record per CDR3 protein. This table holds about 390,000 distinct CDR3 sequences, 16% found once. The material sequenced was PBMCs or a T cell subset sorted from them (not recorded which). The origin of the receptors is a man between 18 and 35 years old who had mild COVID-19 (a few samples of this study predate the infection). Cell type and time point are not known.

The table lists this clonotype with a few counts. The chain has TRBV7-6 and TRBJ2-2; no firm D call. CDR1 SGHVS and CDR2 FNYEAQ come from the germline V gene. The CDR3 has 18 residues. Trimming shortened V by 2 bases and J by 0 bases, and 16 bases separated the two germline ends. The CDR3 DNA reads TGTGCCAGCAGCTTAAAGGGATCCGAGGCCGCGAACACCGGGGAGCTGTTTTTT. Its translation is CASSLKGSEAANTGELFF.

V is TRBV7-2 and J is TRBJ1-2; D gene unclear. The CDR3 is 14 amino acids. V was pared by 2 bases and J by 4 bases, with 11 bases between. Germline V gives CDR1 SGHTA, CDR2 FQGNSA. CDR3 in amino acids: CASSLTGFLYGYTF. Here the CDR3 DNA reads TGTGCCAGCAGCTTAACCGGGTTTCTCTATGGCTACACCTTC.

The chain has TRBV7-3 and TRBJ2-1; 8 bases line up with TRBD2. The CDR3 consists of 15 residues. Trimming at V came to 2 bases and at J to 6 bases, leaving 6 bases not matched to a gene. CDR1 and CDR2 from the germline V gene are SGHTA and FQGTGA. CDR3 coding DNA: TGTGCCAGCAGCTTAGGACGGGGGGGTCGCAATGAGCAGTTCTTC. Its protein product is CASSLGRGGRNEQFF.

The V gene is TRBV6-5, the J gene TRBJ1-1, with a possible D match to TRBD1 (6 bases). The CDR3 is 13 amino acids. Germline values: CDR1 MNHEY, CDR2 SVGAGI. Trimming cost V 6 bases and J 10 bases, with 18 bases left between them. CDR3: CASRPSSGGLAFF. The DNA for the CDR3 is TGTGCCAGCAGGCCAAGTTCGGGGGGGCTAGCTTTCTTT.

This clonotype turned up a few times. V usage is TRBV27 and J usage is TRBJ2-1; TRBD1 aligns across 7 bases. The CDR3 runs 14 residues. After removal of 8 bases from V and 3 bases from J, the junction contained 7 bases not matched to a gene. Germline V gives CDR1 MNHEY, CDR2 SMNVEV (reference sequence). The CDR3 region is CASARDRLYNEQFF. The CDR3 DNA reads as TGTGCCAGCGCCCGGGACAGACTCTACAATGAGCAGTTCTTC.

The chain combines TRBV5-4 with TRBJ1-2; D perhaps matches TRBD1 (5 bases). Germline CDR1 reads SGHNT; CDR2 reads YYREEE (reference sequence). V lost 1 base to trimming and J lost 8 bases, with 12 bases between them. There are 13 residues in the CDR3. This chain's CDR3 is CASSLYGAQGYTF. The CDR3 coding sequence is TGTGCCAGCAGCTTGTATGGGGCGCAAGGCTACACCTTC.

CDR3 sequence: CASSLAGTGYYEQYF. CDR3 nucleotide sequence: TGTGCCAGCAGCTTAGCCGGGACAGGGTACTACGAGCAGTACTTC. The V call is TRBV7-2, the J call TRBJ2-7; TRBD1 aligns across 9 bases. The CDR3 is made up of 15 amino acids. J was trimmed by 3 bases and V by 0 bases; bases with no gene match: 3. Germline loops: CDR1 SGHTA, CDR2 FQGNSA.

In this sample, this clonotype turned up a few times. CDR3 in DNA: TGTGCCAGCAGCCAAGATTTCAGGGGGCTGTCCTATAATTCACCCCTCCACTTT. Translating gives CASSQDFRGLSYNSPLHF. This sequence joins TRBV14 and TRBJ1-6; 8 positions agree with TRBD1. This CDR3 contains 18 residues. Looked up from germline, CDR1 is SGHDN and CDR2 is FVKESK. Germline trimming cut 0 bases from V and 1 base from J; bases unmatched to any gene: 5. The full variable domain, rest sourced from reference TRBV14 and TRBJ1-6, is EAGVTQFPSHSVIEKGQTVTLRCDPISGHDNLYWYRRVMGKEIKFLLHFVKESKQDESGMPNNRFLAERTGGTYSTLKVQPAELEDSGVYFCASSQDFRGLSYNSPLHFGNGTRLTVT.

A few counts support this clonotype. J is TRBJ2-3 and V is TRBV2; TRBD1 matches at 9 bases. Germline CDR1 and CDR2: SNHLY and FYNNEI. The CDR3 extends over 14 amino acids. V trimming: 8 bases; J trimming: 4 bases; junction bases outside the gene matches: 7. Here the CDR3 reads CASERDRVPDTQYF. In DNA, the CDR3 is TGTGCCAGCGAACGGGACAGGGTCCCAGATACGCAGTATTTT.

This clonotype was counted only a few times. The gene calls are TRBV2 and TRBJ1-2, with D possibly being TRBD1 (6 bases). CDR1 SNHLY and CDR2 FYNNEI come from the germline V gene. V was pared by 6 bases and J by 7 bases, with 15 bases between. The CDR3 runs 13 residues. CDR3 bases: TGTGCCAGCAGAACACAGGGCGCGTCTGGCTACACCTTC. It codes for CASRTQGASGYTF.

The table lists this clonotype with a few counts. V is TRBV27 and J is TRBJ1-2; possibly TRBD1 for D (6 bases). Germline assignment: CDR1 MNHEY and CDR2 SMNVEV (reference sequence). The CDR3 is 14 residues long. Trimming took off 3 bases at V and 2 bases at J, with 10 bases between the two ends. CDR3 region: CASSFGGANYGYTF. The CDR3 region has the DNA TGTGCCAGCAGTTTTGGGGGCGCCAACTATGGCTACACCTTC.

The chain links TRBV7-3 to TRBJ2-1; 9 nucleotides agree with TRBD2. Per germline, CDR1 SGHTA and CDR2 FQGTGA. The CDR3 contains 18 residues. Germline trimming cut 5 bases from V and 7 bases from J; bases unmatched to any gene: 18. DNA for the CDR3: TGTGCCAGCAGCCCTAACCCGCTTGGTAGCGGGGGCTGGAATGAGCAGTTCTTC. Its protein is CASSPNPLGSGGWNEQFF.

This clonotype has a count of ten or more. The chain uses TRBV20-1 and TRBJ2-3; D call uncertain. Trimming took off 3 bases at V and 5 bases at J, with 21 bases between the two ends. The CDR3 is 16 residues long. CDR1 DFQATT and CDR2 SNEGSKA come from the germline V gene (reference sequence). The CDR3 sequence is CSARWQWTTPGDTQYF. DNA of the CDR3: TGCAGTGCTAGGTGGCAATGGACCACGCCGGGAGATACGCAGTATTTT.

The CDR3 coding sequence is TGTGCCAGCAGCCTCGCTGCTAGCGGGGGTAGTAGCACAGATACGCAGTATTTT. Its protein is CASSLAASGGSSTDTQYF. V and J are TRBV7-9 and TRBJ2-3, with TRBD2 matching 10 bases. The CDR3 has 18 residues. Trimming removed 5 bases from V and 0 bases from J; junction bases left unmatched: 11. Germline V CDR1 and CDR2: SEHNR, FQNEAQ (reference sequence). Full variable domain (remainder filled in from reference TRBV7-9 and TRBJ2-3): DTGVSQNPRHKITKRGQNVTFRCDPISEHNRLYWYRQTLGQGPEFLTYFQNEAQLEKSRLLSDRFSAERPKGSFSTLEIQRTEQGDSAMYLCASSLAASGGSSTDTQYFGPGTRLTVL.

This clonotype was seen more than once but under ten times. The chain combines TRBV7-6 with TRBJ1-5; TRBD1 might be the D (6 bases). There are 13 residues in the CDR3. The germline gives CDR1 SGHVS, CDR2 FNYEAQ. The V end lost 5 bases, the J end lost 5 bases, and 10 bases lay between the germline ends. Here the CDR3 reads CASSPGDHQPQHF. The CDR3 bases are TGTGCCAGCAGCCCAGGGGATCATCAGCCCCAGCATTTT.

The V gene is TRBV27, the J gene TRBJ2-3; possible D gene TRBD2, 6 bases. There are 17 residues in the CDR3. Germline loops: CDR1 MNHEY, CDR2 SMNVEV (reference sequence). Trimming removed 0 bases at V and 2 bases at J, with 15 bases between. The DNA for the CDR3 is TGTGCCAGCAGTTTATCGTTGGCGGGGCGGATCACAGATACGCAGTATTTT. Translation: CASSLSLAGRITDTQYF.

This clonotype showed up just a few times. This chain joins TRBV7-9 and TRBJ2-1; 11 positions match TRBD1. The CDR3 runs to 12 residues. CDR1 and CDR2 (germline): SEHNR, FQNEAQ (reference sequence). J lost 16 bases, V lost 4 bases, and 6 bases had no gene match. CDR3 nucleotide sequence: TGTGCCAGCAGCTCCCCGGGACAGGGGGTATTCTTC. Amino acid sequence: CASSSPGQGVFF.

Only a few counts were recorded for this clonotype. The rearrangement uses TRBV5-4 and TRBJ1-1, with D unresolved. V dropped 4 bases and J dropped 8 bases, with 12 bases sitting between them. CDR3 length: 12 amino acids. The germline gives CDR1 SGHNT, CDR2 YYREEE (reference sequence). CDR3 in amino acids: CASSPQKGEAFF. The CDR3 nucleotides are TGTGCCAGCAGCCCTCAGAAGGGAGAAGCTTTCTTT.

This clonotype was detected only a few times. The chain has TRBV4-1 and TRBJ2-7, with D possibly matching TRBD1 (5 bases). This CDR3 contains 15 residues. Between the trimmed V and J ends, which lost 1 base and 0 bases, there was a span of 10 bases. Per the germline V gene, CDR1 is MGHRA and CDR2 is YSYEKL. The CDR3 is CASSQAQADSYEQYF. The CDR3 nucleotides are TGCGCCAGCAGCCAAGCACAGGCCGACTCCTACGAGCAGTACTTC.

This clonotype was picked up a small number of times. CDR3 in amino acids: CASSAPSGSLRDEQFF. The CDR3 DNA sequence: TGTGCCAGCAGTGCCCCTAGCGGGTCCTTAAGGGATGAGCAGTTCTTC. J is TRBJ2-1 and V is TRBV6-4; TRBD2 matches 8 bases. The CDR3 extends over 16 amino acids. V shed 4 bases, J shed 8 bases, and the junction held 13 bases outside the gene matches. Per the germline V gene, CDR1 is MRHNA and CDR2 is SNTAGT.

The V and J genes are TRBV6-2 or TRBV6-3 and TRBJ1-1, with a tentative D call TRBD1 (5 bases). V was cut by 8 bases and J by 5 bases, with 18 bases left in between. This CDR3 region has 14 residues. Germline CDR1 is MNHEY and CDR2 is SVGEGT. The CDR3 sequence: CASGRGTGGTEAFF. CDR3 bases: TGTGCCAGCGGGAGGGGTACGGGCGGGACTGAAGCTTTCTTT.